The 13 T cell receptor beta chains in this list originate from one sample, sequenced in a study of blood T cell repertoires in COVID-19. This table comes from immunoSEQ multiplex PCR, and its TCRdb copy is limited to in-frame clones, with some not included. This sample has about 60,000 clones, with just under 90% found just once. The sequenced material came from peripheral blood. These receptors were obtained from a man aged 55 to 69 with acute or convalescent COVID-19.

The V gene is TRBV12-3 or TRBV12-4, the J gene TRBJ2-7, with a possible D match to TRBD1 (6 bases). The CDR3 extends over 12 amino acids. The CDR3 region is CAVGQGPYEQYF. CDR3 coding DNA: TGTGCAGTAGGGCAGGGGCCCTACGAGCAGTACTTC.

This clone occurred once. The genes are TRBV18 and TRBJ1-2; 7 bases align to TRBD1. Germline assignment: CDR1 KGHSH and CDR2 LQKENI. The CDR3 consists of 13 residues. The V and J ends lost 2 bases and 3 bases, in that order; junction bases with no gene match: 0. CDR3 residues: CASSPDRDYGYTF. CDR3 coding DNA: TGTGCCAGCTCACCAGACAGGGACTATGGCTACACCTTC.

The chain joins TRBV28 to TRBJ2-7; 9 bases align to TRBD1. Germline CDR1 reads MDHEN; CDR2 reads SYDVKM. The V gene end was trimmed by 5 bases and the J gene end by 6 bases; junction bases not matched to a gene: 14. CDR3 length: 16 amino acids. Here the CDR3 reads CASSQDRGEVLTEQYF. Here the CDR3 DNA reads TGTGCCAGCAGTCAAGACAGGGGGGAGGTCTTGACCGAGCAGTACTTC.

This chain joins TRBV6-2 or TRBV6-3 and TRBJ2-1; a possible D gene is TRBD1 (5 bases). Looked up from germline, CDR1 is MNHEY and CDR2 is SVGEGT. This CDR3 has 16 residues. The V and J ends lost 3 bases and 5 bases respectively, with 17 bases between them. The DNA for the CDR3 is TGTGCCAGCAGTTATTGGGGTGGAACGGACAACAATGAGCAGTTCTTC. Its translation: CASSYWGGTDNNEQFF.

The chain is built from TRBV29-1 and TRBJ2-5, with D hard to call. V lost 2 bases, J lost 4 bases, and 17 bases lay in between. The CDR3 length is 15 residues. Germline loops: CDR1 SQVTM, CDR2 ANQGSEA. The chain's CDR3 is CSVEPFEAVGETQYF. In DNA form, the CDR3 reads TGCAGCGTTGAACCCTTCGAGGCAGTAGGAGAGACCCAGTACTTC.

This chain joins TRBV11-1 and TRBJ2-2; TRBD1 is a possible D gene (5 bases). The CDR3 covers 15 residues. The V and J ends lost 3 bases and 1 base respectively, with 9 bases between them. The germline gives CDR1 SGHAT, CDR2 FQDESV (reference sequence). This CDR3 reads CASSFDSLNTGELFF. CDR3 sequence (DNA): TGTGCCAGCAGCTTCGACAGCTTGAACACCGGGGAGCTGTTTTTT.

The CDR3 protein is CASSSILTGFDTEAFF. The CDR3 DNA reads as TGTGCCAGCAGCTCCATTCTTACCGGGTTCGACACTGAAGCTTTCTTT. V and J are TRBV7-9 and TRBJ1-1; D is ambiguous. This CDR3 contains 16 residues. CDR1 and CDR2 (germline): SEHNR, FQNEAQ (reference sequence). V shed 4 bases and J shed 3 bases, with 18 bases lying between them.

The chain joins TRBV7-3 to TRBJ2-2, with D unclear. Germline assignment: CDR1 SGHTA and CDR2 FQGTGA. The V and J ends lost 3 bases and 3 bases respectively, with 8 bases between them. The CDR3 extends over 14 amino acids. The CDR3 is CASSFSADTGELFF. CDR3 nucleotides: TGTGCCAGCAGCTTTTCGGCGGACACCGGGGAGCTGTTTTTT.

The CDR3 region has the DNA TGCGCCAGCAGCCAAGGGATAGCGGGAGATGGGGAGACCCAGTACTTC. Its protein product is CASSQGIAGDGETQYF. The rearrangement joins TRBV4-1 to TRBJ2-5; 9 bases align to TRBD2. J was trimmed by 5 bases and V by 1 base; bases with no gene match: 8. CDR1 and CDR2 from the germline V gene are MGHRA and YSYEKL. CDR3 size: 16 residues.

The V gene is TRBV19, the J gene TRBJ1-1; perhaps TRBD1 as D (5 bases). CDR3 length equals 13 residues. Trimming shortened V by 7 bases and J by 6 bases, and 15 bases separated the two germline ends. CDR1 is LNHDA and CDR2 is SQIVND in the germline V gene (reference sequence). The chain's CDR3 is CASTLLGGSEAFF. The CDR3 DNA sequence: TGTGCCAGTACCCTATTGGGGGGGTCTGAAGCTTTCTTT.

The rearrangement links TRBV27 to TRBJ1-2; 7 nucleotides align to TRBD1. The trim removed 5 bases at V and 7 bases at J, leaving 1 base unmatched. The CDR3 is 11 amino acids. Germline lookup yields CDR1 MNHEY and CDR2 SMNVEV (reference sequence). The CDR3 DNA reads as TGTGCCAGCAGTCCAGGGGGTGGCTACACCTTC. Amino acids: CASSPGGGYTF.

The chain combines TRBV11-1 with TRBJ2-1; TRBD2 might be the D (6 bases). CDR1 and CDR2 (germline): SGHAT, FQDESV (reference sequence). V lost 3 bases and J lost 8, with 14 bases in between. This CDR3 contains 14 residues. The CDR3 coding sequence is TGTGCCAGCAGCTTGACGGGAGATTTCGATGAGCAGTTCTTC. It encodes CASSLTGDFDEQFF.

The chain has TRBV19 and TRBJ2-7; tentative D call: TRBD1 (6 bases). V lost 3 bases, J lost 6 bases, and 21 bases lay in between. Per germline, CDR1 LNHDA and CDR2 SQIVND (reference sequence). This CDR3 has 16 amino acids. As DNA, the CDR3 is TGTGCCAGTAGTATTCGGGGCAGGGCGCCCAGGGGCGAGCAGTACTTC. Translation gives CASSIRGRAPRGEQYF.